One and the same sample provided the 15 T cell receptor beta chains below, sequenced in a study of T cell changes during pregnancy in multiple sclerosis (dated by TCRdb to the late 2010s). The library was prepared using the immunoSEQ multiplex PCR assay. TCRdb took this table from immuneACCESS and kept in-frame rearrangements with V and J called. Such tables lack part of the clones; where checked against another copy, unresolved V genes explain under half of the gap, and the rest is unexplained. In this sample the table shows approximately 48,000 clones, 92% of which occur a single time. 0.35% to 0.45% of the sample goes to the ten largest clones. This specimen was CD4+ T cells from peripheral blood mononuclear cells, taken after pregnancy. The receptors derive from a female donor with multiple sclerosis, enrolled in a pregnancy study.

This clone was seen a handful of times. The rearrangement uses TRBV10-3 and TRBJ1-2; D not resolved. The germline CDR1 and CDR2 sequences are ENHRY and SYGVKD. V was pared by 0 bases and J by 1 base, with 6 bases between. The CDR3 totals 14 residues. The CDR3 DNA is TGTGCCATCAGTGAGTCGGGCAGTAACTATGGCTACACCTTC. It specifies CAISESGSNYGYTF.

The chain joins TRBV28 to TRBJ2-6; 9 bases agree with TRBD1. Trimming took 6 bases from V and 0 from J; bases not matched to a gene: 6. CDR1 is MDHEN, CDR2 SYDVKM, per germline. The CDR3 loop spans 17 amino acids. CDR3 in amino acids: CASSRDRARSGANVLTF. The CDR3 DNA follows: TGTGCCAGCAGCCGGGACAGGGCCCGCTCTGGGGCCAACGTCCTGACTTTC.

V usage is TRBV19 and J usage is TRBJ1-2; tentative D call: TRBD1 (5 bases). The CDR3 covers 16 residues. V was pared by 4 bases and J by 0 bases, with 15 bases between. Per the germline V gene, CDR1 is LNHDA and CDR2 is SQIVND (reference sequence). The CDR3 DNA sequence: TGTGCCAGTAGTACCCCAGCAGGGCTCTCTAACTATGGCTACACCTTC. This sequence encodes CASSTPAGLSNYGYTF.

The rearrangement joins TRBV11-1 to TRBJ1-1; no clear D. The CDR3 has 13 residues. V was trimmed by 3 bases and J by 2 bases, leaving 7 bases between them. Germline V gives CDR1 SGHAT, CDR2 FQDESV (reference sequence). DNA for the CDR3: TGTGCCAGCAGCTTCGGTATTAACACTGAAGCTTTCTTT. This codes for CASSFGINTEAFF.

This chain links TRBV19 with TRBJ2-5; 7 bases align to TRBD1. The CDR3 spans 14 residues. The germline V gene has CDR1 LNHDA and CDR2 SQIVND (reference sequence). V shed 2 bases and J 2 bases; nucleotides not matched to a gene: 2. CDR3 DNA: TGTGCCAGTAGTATAAGGGGGCCTCAAGAGACCCAGTACTTC. This encodes CASSIRGPQETQYF. Using reference TRBV19 and TRBJ2-5 for the parts outside the CDR3, the full variable domain is DGGITQSPKYLFRKEGQNVTLSCEQNLNHDAMYWYRQDPGQGLRLIYYSQIVNDFQKGDIAEGYSVSREKKESFPLTVTSAQKNPTAFYLCASSIRGPQETQYFGPGTRLLVL.

The V gene is TRBV9, the J gene TRBJ1-3; 9 bases match TRBD1. Trimming took 0 bases from V and 5 from J; bases not matched to a gene: 6. Germline V gene lookup returns CDR1 SGDLS and CDR2 YYNGEE. The CDR3 is 16 residues long. The CDR3 DNA follows: TGTGCCAGCAGCGTAGGTGGCGGGACAGGGAGAAACACCATATATTTT. Translated: CASSVGGGTGRNTIYF.

V and J are TRBV5-4 and TRBJ2-3; tentatively, D is TRBD2 (6 bases). Trimming cost V 5 bases and J 1 base, with 14 bases left between them. The CDR3 totals 15 residues. Germline CDR1 is SGHNT and CDR2 is YYREEE (reference sequence). The CDR3 DNA is TGTGCCAGCAGTTCTTGGGGGGTGGGCACAGATACGCAGTATTTT. As protein: CASSSWGVGTDTQYF.

This chain connects TRBV5-1 to TRBJ1-3; TRBD1 is a possible D gene (5 bases). The CDR3 covers 16 residues. In germline, CDR1 is SGHRS, CDR2 YFSETQ. Trimming pared 4 bases from V and 0 bases from J, leaving 14 bases between. The CDR3 is CASSPGHPISGNTIYF. The CDR3 DNA sequence: TGCGCCAGCAGCCCAGGACATCCCATCTCTGGAAACACCATATATTTT. Variable domain in full (rest from reference TRBV5-1 and TRBJ1-3): KAGVTQTPRYLIKTRGQQVTLSCSPISGHRSVSWYQQTPGQGLQFLFEYFSETQRNKGNFPGRFSGRQFSNSRSEMNVSTLELGDSALYLCASSPGHPISGNTIYFGEGSWLTVV.

The chain recombines TRBV5-1 with TRBJ1-4, with 7 bases that match TRBD1. V dropped 3 bases and J dropped 4; count of bases not matched to a gene: 9. The CDR3 extends over 16 amino acids. Germline CDR1 is SGHRS and CDR2 is YFSETQ. The CDR3 sequence is CASSSGTARLNEKLFF. CDR3 nucleotide sequence: TGCGCCAGCAGCTCCGGGACAGCCCGCCTTAATGAAAAACTGTTTTTT.

This sequence joins TRBV25-1 and TRBJ2-1, with 10 bases aligning to TRBD2. V gave up 0 bases and J gave up 8 bases; unmatched junction bases: 13. The V gene's germline CDR1 is MGHDK and CDR2 SYGVNS. The CDR3 runs 18 residues. As DNA, the CDR3 is TGTGCCAGCAGTGAATATTTACCAGCGGGAGGGCCTAGAGATGAGCAGTTCTTC. It encodes CASSEYLPAGGPRDEQFF.

CDR3 nucleotides: TGTGCCAGCAGCTCACCGAAGAAATCAGGCAATGAGCAGTTCTTC. Translation gives CASSSPKKSGNEQFF. The V and J genes are TRBV5-4 and TRBJ2-1; D gene ambiguous. The germline gives CDR1 SGHNT, CDR2 YYREEE (reference sequence). V was trimmed by 3 bases and J by 6 bases, leaving 16 bases between them. The CDR3 length is 15 residues.

J is TRBJ2-3 and V is TRBV25-1, with TRBD2 as a possible D gene (5 bases). This CDR3 contains 13 residues. Germline loops: CDR1 MGHDK, CDR2 SYGVNS. V lost 1 base to trimming and J lost 8 bases, with 10 bases between them. In nucleotides, the CDR3 is TGTGCCAGCAGTGAATTTGTGGGGAGTACGCAGTATTTT. This codes for CASSEFVGSTQYF.

About this clone: The sample holds other DNA sequences that translate to the same CDR3. V and J are TRBV28 and TRBJ1-1; the D is unclear. Looked up from germline, CDR1 is MDHEN and CDR2 is SYDVKM. V was trimmed by 7 bases and J by 8 bases, leaving 17 bases between them. The CDR3 is 13 residues long. The CDR3 nucleotides read TGTGCCAGCACGCTGCCGGGAGCCGCGGAAGCTTTCTTT. It translates to CASTLPGAAEAFF.

This clone has only a few counts. The chain links TRBV28 to TRBJ1-2, with TRBD1 matching over 11 bases. From germline, CDR1 is MDHEN and CDR2 SYDVKM. Trimming at V came to 3 bases and at J to 12 bases, leaving 12 bases not matched to a gene. The CDR3 totals 15 residues. The CDR3 DNA reads as TGTGCCAGCAGTTTGACGGGACAGGGGGATTGGGTGGACACCTTC. Translating gives CASSLTGQGDWVDTF.

The V and J genes are TRBV19 and TRBJ2-2; 7 bases fit TRBD1. Germline V lookup: CDR1 LNHDA, CDR2 SQIVND (reference sequence). The V gene end was trimmed by 5 bases and the J gene end by 0 bases; junction bases not matched to a gene: 21. The CDR3 runs 21 residues. This CDR3 reads CASSPPPRTGYGFANTGELFF. The CDR3 nucleotides are TGTGCCAGTAGTCCCCCGCCCAGGACAGGTTACGGTTTCGCGAACACCGGGGAGCTGTTTTTT.